The 8 T cell receptor beta chains reported below all come from one sample, sequenced in a study of T cells in Graves' hyperthyroidism and ophthalmopathy. The source material, RNA transcripts, was used to amplify TCR beta CDR3 regions. First-round RT-PCR with HTBI primers amplified the TCR CDR3 region. TCRdb reprocessed the multiplex PCR reads via MiXCR and lists one record per CDR3 protein. The data contain about 270,000 distinct CDR3 sequences, 22% of them singletons. Sequencing was performed on blood. The receptors come from a man aged 25-40 years with Graves' ophthalmopathy.

This clonotype was observed many times. The genes are TRBV2 and TRBJ2-1, with D perhaps being TRBD1 or TRBD2 (5 bases each). Trimming left V 7 bases short and J 8 bases short, with 15 bases between. The CDR3 covers 13 residues. Germline CDR1 reads SNHLY; CDR2 reads FYNNEI. In DNA form, the CDR3 reads TGTGCCAGCACTTTCCAGAGGGGCGATGAGCAGTTCTTC. This codes for CASTFQRGDEQFF.

The rearrangement uses TRBV9 and TRBJ2-3; D might be TRBD2 (6 bases). The germline CDR1 and CDR2 sequences are SGDLS and YYNGEE. The CDR3 has 15 amino acids. V lost 0 bases and J 2 bases, leaving 10 bases between the germline ends. The CDR3 region is CASSVATGDTDTQYF. CDR3 coding DNA: TGTGCCAGCAGCGTAGCTACGGGGGACACAGATACGCAGTATTTT.

This clonotype has ten or more counts. The V call is TRBV20-1, the J call TRBJ1-1; no definite D call. The CDR3 is 13 amino acids. V lost 0 bases to trimming and J lost 4 bases, with 9 bases between them. Germline assignment: CDR1 DFQATT and CDR2 SNEGSKA (reference sequence). The CDR3 is CSARDGGITEAFF. CDR3 DNA sequence: TGCAGTGCTAGAGATGGTGGGATCACTGAAGCTTTCTTT.

The V gene is TRBV29-1, the J gene TRBJ1-3; TRBD1 matches 9 bases. V lost 6 bases, J lost 0 bases, and 9 bases stayed unmatched. CDR3 length: 16 residues. Germline values: CDR1 SQVTM, CDR2 ANQGSEA. The CDR3 nucleotides read TGCAGCGTCACAGGGGGCCGCTATGCCTCTGGAAACACCATATATTTT. It encodes CSVTGGRYASGNTIYF.

The rearrangement uses TRBV7-9 and TRBJ2-2; D may be TRBD1 (5 bases). Germline V gene lookup returns CDR1 SEHNR and CDR2 FQNEAQ (reference sequence). This CDR3 region has 15 residues. V lost 5 bases to trimming and J lost 1 base, with 11 bases between them. The CDR3 DNA reads as TGTGCCAGCAGCCGTAAAGGGGTGAACACCGGGGAGCTGTTTTTT. Protein product: CASSRKGVNTGELFF.

The chain recombines TRBV5-1 with TRBJ2-2; D unresolved. Looked up from germline, CDR1 is SGHRS and CDR2 is YFSETQ. Trimming left V 2 bases short and J 2 bases short, with 10 bases between. This CDR3 is 15 amino acids long. The DNA of the CDR3 is TGCGCCAGCAGCTTTGAACGGCTAAACACCGGGGAGCTGTTTTTT. Translated, it gives CASSFERLNTGELFF.

This clonotype was seen a few times. V gene TRBV5-1 combines with J gene TRBJ2-7, with D perhaps TRBD2 (6 bases). The CDR3 extends over 13 amino acids. Germline CDR1 and CDR2: SGHRS and YFSETQ. The germline V and J ends were trimmed by 5 bases and 1 base, with 10 bases remaining between them. CDR3 coding DNA: TGCGCCAGCAGGATGGGGGGATCCTACGAGCAGTACTTC. Translated, it gives CASRMGGSYEQYF.

This clonotype was seen a few times. The V and J genes are TRBV3-1 and TRBJ2-1; 14 positions match TRBD2. V lost 4 bases, J lost 4 bases, and 12 bases stayed unmatched. Germline loops: CDR1 LGHDT, CDR2 YNNKEL (reference sequence). CDR3 length equals 19 residues. CDR3 sequence reads: CASSPSKGLAGVVYNEQFF. The CDR3 DNA follows: TGTGCCAGCAGCCCGTCTAAGGGACTAGCGGGAGTGGTATACAATGAGCAGTTCTTC.